The source of this TCR beta chain is a study of early stage breast cancer tumors (dated by TCRdb to about 2017). Background on the whole study: Of the approximately 15 invasive breast tumors, eleven to twelve were found to be estrogen receptor-positive, progesterone receptor-positive and HER2-negative. On average, each sample got roughly 9.7-fold read coverage. The samples as a whole yielded a few million detected templates, corresponding to roughly 1.1 million unique clonotypes. Of the approximately twelve ER+/PR+/HER2- tumors, eight were classified as invasive ductal carcinomas and four as invasive lobular carcinomas.

The study at large found these results: Enriched TCRB sequences shared across patients were mostly commonly generated sequences, unlikely to play an important role in the tumor microenvironment. Repertoires from blood and normal breast were more alike than repertoires from blood and tumor, and in about 90% of the 16 patients, comparing each tissue with blood separated tumor from normal. Compared with adjacent normal breast tissue, tumors had around 2.6-fold higher T cell density and higher clonality. Chain pairing and functional markers such as CD4, CD8 and FOXP3 were missed by bulk genomic DNA sequencing of unsorted cells. Analysis by tumor subtype was prevented by the small cohort size.

Each sample was amplified as two independent genomic DNA replicates: approximately 550 ng for blood and about 1.4 ug for tumor or normal breast. Following the manufacturer's instructions, the ImmunoSeq Intro kit was used to carry out TCRB sequencing on genomic DNA. The multiplex PCR ran for around 30 cycles using proprietary primers and spike-in control sequences for absolute quantification. Single-end 150-bp reads were used to sequence an 87-bp fragment spanning the CDR3 plus the flanking V and J genes. Seven samples, each with two replicates, were multiplexed per lane of an Illumina MiSeq using version 3.0 chemistry. The study's processing was this. The vendor's proprietary pipeline handled the raw data processing, merging both replicates into a single result for each sample. To define clonotypes, the study grouped productive rearrangements that shared the V-gene family, CDR3 amino acid sequence and J-gene segment. Clonality was computed as 1 minus the normalized Shannon entropy (Pielou evenness) of TCRB abundances. T cell density was estimated by dividing total templates by the number of input cells inferred from the DNA input amount. Recon, run with its default parameters, was used to estimate overall repertoire diversity and clonality. A clonotype counted as tumor-enriched if its abundance in tumor exceeded 0.1% and was at least 32-fold higher than its abundance in normal breast. Imported from immuneACCESS, the table was reduced by TCRdb to in-frame sequences with V and J called. These copies leave out some clones; in studies compared against another copy, an unresolved V gene accounts for under half, and the cause of the remainder is not known. For V, J and clone size, that table is used; D and trimming come from the DNA. This sample comprises about 50,000 clones, roughly 73% of them detected only once. 3% to 4% of the sample comes from the top ten.

The study profiled bulk TCR beta-chain repertoires in matched peripheral blood, tumor and adjacent normal breast tissue taken from roughly 17 patients with early-stage breast cancer. Before surgery, roughly 5-10 mL of whole blood was collected in EDTA tubes and processed within 2 hours. Ficoll-Paque centrifugation in SepMate-50 tubes was used to isolate peripheral blood mononuclear cells. PBMCs were cryopreserved in aliquots of roughly 1.8 to 4 million cells in 90% FBS with around 10% DMSO and kept in liquid nitrogen. The Qiagen AllPrep DNA/RNA Mini kit was used for genomic DNA extraction. From the cysteine up to the phenylalanine, the CDR3 has a length of 16 residues. Just the 48-base CDR3 DNA is kept, in frame starting at base 1. Looking up the germline V gene yields CDR1 SQVTM and CDR2 ANQGSEA. Ends trimmed: V by 7 bases, J by 3 bases; bases unmatched to a gene: 13. Concerning this clone: No cognate antigen has been identified for it. Base qualities are not recorded, but no much larger clone differs from it by a single base.

The origin of this receptor is a person aged 40-50 years with breast cancer. Material: blood. The rearranged chain carries TRBV29-1 and TRBJ1-2, and 11 bases in between align with TRBD1. In nucleotides, the sequence is TGCAGCGACACGGGGGCCGGGACAGGGGGGGACTATGGCTACACCTTC. This encodes CSDTGAGTGGDYGYTF.